These T cell receptor beta chains were read from a single sample in a study of blood T cell repertoires in COVID-19. The method was immunoSEQ multiplex PCR; TCRdb's version includes in-frame clones alone and lacks a portion of them. The table has 250,000 to 350,000 clones, around four fifths seen once. The specimen was peripheral blood. The origin of the receptors is a woman in her fifties or sixties with acute or convalescent COVID-19. The CDR3 runs from the conserved cysteine through the conserved F or W.

j_call v_call cdr3_length cdr3_aa
TRBJ2-7 TRBV5-6 12 CASSSLPYEQYF
TRBJ2-2 TRBV6-5 15 CASLRDRANTGELFF
TRBJ2-1 TRBV2 15 CASTEGLAGYNEQFF
TRBJ1-2 TRBV12-3/TRBV12-4 11 CASGVFYGYTF
TRBJ2-1 TRBV18 15 CASSPGLPTYNEQFF
TRBJ2-1 TRBV18 15 CASSPQGGKGNEQFF
TRBJ2-2 TRBV7-2 14 CASRPDRGTGELFF
TRBJ1-5 TRBV2 13 CASNPQGAEPQHF
TRBJ1-3 TRBV5-5 15 CASSFQASSGNTIYF
TRBJ1-4 TRBV5-4 15 CASSLPGQVGEKLFF
TRBJ1-2 TRBV5-1 15 CASSPGTGPYYGYTF
TRBJ2-3 TRBV11-2 15 CASSGSRGGLHTQYF